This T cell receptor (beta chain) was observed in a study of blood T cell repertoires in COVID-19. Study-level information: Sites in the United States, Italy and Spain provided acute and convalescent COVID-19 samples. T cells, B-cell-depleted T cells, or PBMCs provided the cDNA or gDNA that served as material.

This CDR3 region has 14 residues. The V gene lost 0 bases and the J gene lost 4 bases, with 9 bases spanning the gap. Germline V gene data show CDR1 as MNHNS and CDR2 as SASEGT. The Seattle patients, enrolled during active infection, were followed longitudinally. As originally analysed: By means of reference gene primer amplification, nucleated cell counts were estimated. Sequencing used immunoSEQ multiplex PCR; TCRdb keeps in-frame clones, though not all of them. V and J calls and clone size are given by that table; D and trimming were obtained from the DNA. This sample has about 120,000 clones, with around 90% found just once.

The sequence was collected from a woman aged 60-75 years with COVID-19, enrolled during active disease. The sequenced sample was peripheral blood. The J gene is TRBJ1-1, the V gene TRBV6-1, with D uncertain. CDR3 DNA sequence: TGTGCCAGCAGTGAAGCGCAGCGGGGCACTGAAGCTTTCTTT. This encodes CASSEAQRGTEAFF.